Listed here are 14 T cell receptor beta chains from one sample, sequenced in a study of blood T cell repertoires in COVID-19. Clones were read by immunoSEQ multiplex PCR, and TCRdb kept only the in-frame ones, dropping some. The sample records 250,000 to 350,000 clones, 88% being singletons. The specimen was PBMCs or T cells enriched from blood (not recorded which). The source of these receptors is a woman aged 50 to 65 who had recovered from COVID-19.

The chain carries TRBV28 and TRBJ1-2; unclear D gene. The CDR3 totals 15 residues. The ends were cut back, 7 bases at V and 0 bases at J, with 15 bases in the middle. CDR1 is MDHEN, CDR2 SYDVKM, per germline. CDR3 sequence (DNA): TGTGCCAGCACGCCGCGTACAGCCGCTAACTATGGCTACACCTTC. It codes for CASTPRTAANYGYTF.

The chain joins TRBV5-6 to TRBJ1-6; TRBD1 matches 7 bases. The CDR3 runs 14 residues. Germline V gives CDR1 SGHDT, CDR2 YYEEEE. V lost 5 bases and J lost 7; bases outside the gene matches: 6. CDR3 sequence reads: CASSFGTANSPLHF. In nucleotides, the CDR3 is TGTGCCAGCAGTTTCGGGACAGCGAATTCACCCCTCCACTTT.

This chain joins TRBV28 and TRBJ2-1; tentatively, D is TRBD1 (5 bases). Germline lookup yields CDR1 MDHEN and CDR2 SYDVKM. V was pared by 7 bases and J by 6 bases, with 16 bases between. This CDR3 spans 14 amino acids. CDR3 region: CASTTQGGFNEQFF. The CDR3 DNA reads TGTGCCAGCACGACCCAGGGCGGTTTCAATGAGCAGTTCTTC. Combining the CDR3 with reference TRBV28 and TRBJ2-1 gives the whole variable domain DVKVTQSSRYLVKRTGEKVFLECVQDMDHENMFWYRQDPGLGLRLIYFSYDVKMKEKGDIPEGYSVSREKKERFSLILESASTNQTSMYLCASTTQGGFNEQFFGPGTRLTVL.

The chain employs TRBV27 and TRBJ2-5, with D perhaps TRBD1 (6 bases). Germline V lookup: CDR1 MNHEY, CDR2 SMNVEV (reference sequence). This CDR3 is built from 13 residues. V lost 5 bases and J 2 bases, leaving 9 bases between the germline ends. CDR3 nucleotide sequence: TGTGCCAGCAGTCCCAGGGGACAAGAGACCCAGTACTTC. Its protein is CASSPRGQETQYF.

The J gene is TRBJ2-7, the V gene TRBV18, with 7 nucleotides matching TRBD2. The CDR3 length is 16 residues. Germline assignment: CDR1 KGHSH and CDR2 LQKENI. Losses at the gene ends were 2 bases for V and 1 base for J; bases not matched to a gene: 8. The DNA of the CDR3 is TGTGCCAGCTCACCAGCGCGGGAGATTAGTTCCTACGAGCAGTACTTC. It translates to CASSPAREISSYEQYF.

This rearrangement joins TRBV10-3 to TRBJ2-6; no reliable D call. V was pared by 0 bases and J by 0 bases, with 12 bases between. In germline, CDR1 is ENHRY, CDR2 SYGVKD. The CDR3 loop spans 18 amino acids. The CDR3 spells CAISESSPQSSGANVLTF. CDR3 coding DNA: TGTGCCATCAGTGAGTCATCACCACAATCCTCTGGGGCCAACGTCCTGACTTTC.

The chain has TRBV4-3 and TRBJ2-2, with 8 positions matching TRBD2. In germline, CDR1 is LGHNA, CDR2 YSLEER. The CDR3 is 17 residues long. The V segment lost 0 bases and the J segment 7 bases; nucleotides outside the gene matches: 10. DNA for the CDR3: TGCGCCAGCAGCCAAGATCGGAGCGGGAGTGTAATCGGGGAGCTGTTTTTT. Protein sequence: CASSQDRSGSVIGELFF.

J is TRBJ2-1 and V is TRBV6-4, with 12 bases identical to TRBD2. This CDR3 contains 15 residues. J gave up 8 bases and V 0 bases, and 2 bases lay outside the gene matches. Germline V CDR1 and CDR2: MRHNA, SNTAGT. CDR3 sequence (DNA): TGTGCCAGCAGTGACTCGACTAGCGGGAGCTATGAGCAGTTCTTC. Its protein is CASSDSTSGSYEQFF.

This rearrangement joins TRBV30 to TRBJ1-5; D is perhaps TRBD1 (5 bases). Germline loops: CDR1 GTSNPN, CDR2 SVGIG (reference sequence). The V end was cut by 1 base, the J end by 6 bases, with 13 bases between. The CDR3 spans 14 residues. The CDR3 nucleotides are TGTGCCTGGAGTGGGGGCCGGGGGAGTCAGCCCCAGCATTTT. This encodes CAWSGGRGSQPQHF. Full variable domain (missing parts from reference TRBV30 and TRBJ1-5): SQTIHQWPATLVQPVGSPLSLECTVEGTSNPNLYWYRQAAGRGLQLLFYSVGIGQISSEVPQNLSASRPQDRQFILSSKKLLLSDSGFYLCAWSGGRGSQPQHFGDGTRLSIL.

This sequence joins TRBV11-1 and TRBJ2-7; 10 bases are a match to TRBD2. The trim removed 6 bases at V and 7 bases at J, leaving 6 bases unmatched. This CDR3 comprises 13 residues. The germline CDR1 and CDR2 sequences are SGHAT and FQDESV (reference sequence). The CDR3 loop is CASRLAGSLEQYF. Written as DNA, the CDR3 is TGTGCCAGCAGACTAGCGGGAAGTCTTGAGCAGTACTTC.

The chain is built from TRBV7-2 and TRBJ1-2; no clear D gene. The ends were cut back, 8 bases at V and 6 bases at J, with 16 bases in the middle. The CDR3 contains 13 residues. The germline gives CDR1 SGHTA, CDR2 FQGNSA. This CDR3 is CASRPPTADGYTF. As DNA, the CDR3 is TGTGCCAGCCGACCCCCGACCGCGGATGGCTACACCTTC.

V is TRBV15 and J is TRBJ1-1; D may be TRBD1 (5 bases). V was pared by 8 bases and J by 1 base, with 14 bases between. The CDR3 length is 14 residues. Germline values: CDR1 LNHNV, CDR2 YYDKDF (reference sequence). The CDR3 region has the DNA TGTGCCACCTGGCGGGGGGGGTCGAACACTGAAGCTTTCTTT. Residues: CATWRGGSNTEAFF.

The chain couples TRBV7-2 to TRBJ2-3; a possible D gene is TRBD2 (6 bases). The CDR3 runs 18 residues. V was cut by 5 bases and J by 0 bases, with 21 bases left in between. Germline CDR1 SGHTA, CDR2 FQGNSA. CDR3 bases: TGTGCCAGCAGCCCAACCCCGAATATGGCGGGGAGCACAGATACGCAGTATTTT. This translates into CASSPTPNMAGSTDTQYF.

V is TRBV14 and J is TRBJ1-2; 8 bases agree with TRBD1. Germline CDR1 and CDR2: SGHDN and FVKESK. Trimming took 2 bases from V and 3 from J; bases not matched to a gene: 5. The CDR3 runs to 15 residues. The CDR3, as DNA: TGTGCCAGCAGCCAAACGCGACAGGGGCACTATGGCTACACCTTC. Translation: CASSQTRQGHYGYTF.